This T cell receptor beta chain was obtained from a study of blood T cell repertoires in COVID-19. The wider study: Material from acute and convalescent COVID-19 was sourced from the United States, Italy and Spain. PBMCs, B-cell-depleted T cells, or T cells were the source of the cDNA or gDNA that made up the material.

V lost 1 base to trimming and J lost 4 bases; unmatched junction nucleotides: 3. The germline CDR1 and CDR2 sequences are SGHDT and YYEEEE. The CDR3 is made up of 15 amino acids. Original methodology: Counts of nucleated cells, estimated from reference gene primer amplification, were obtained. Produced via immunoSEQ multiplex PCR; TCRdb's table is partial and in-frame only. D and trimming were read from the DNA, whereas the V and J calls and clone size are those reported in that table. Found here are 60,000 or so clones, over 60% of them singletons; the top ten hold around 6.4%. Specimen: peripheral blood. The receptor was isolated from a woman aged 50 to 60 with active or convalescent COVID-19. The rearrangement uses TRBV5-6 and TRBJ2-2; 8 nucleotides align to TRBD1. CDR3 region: CASSLLDRVTGELFF. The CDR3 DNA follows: TGTGCCAGCAGCTTGCTGGACAGGGTCACCGGGGAGCTGTTTTTT.